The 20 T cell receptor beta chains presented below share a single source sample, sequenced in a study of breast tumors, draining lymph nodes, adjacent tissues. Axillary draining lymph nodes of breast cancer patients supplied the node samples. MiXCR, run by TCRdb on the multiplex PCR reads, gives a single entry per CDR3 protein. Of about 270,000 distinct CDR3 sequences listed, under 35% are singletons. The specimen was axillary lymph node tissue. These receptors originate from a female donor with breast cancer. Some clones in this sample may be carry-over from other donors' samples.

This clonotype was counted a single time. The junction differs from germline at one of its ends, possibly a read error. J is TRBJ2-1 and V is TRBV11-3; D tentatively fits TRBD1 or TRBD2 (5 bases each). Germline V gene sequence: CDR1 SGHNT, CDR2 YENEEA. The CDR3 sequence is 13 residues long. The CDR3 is CASSLGRNNERFF. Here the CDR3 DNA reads TGTGCCAGCAGCTTGGGACGGAACAATGAGCGGTTCTTC.

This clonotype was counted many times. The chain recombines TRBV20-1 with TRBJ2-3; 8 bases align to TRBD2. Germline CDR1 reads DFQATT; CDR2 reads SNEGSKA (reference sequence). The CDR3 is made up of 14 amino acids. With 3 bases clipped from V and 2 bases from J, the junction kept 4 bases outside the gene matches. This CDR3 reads CSARRAGATDTQYF. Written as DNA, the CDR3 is TGCAGTGCTAGGAGAGCGGGGGCCACAGATACGCAGTATTTT.

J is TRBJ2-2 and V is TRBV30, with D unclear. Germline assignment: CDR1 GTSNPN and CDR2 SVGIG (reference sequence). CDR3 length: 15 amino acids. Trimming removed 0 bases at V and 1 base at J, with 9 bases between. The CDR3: CAWSVWVENTGELFF. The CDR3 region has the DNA TGTGCCTGGAGTGTATGGGTGGAGAACACCGGGGAGCTGTTTTTT.

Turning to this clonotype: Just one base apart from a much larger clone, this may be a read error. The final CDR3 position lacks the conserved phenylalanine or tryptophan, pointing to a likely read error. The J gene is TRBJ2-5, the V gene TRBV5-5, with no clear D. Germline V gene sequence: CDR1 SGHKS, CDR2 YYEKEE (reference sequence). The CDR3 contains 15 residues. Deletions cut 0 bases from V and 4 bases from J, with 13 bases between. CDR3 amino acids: CASSLEPAVGETQYL. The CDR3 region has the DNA TGTGCCAGCAGCTTGGAGCCAGCCGTCGGAGAGACCCAGTACCTC.

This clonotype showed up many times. CDR3 coding DNA: TGCAGTGCTAGAGTGCTAGCGGCCCCTTTCGAGCAGTACTTC. Its protein is CSARVLAAPFEQYF. The gene calls are TRBV20-1 and TRBJ2-7; 7 bases map to TRBD2. The CDR3 has 14 residues. The germline CDR1 and CDR2 sequences are DFQATT and SNEGSKA (reference sequence). V gave up 1 base and J gave up 6 bases; unmatched junction bases: 9.

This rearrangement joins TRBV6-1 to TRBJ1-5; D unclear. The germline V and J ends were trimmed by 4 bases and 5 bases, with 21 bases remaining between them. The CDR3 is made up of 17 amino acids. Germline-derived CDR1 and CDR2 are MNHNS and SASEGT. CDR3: CASSAAGLAQHDQPQHF. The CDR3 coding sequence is TGTGCCAGCAGTGCAGCCGGATTGGCCCAACACGATCAGCCCCAGCATTTT.

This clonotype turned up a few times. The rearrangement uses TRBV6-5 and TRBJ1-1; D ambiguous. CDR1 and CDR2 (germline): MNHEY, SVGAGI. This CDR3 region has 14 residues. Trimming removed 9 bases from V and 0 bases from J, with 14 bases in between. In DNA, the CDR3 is TGTGCCAGTCGCAGGATCGGGATGAACACTGAAGCTTTCTTT. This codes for CASRRIGMNTEAFF.

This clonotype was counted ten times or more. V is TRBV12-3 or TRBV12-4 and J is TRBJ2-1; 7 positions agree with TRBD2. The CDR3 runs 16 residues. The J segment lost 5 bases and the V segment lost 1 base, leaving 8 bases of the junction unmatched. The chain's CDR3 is CASSLGLAAVNNEQFF. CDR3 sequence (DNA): TGTGCCAGCAGTTTAGGACTAGCTGCGGTAAACAATGAGCAGTTCTTC.

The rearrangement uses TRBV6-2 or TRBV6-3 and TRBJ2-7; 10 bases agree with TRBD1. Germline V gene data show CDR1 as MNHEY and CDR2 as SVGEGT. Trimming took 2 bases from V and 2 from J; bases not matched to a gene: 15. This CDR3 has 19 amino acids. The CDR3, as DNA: TGTGCCAGCAGTTACACCCGGGACAGGGGTTATGGAAAGCCCTACGAGCAGTACTTC. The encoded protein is CASSYTRDRGYGKPYEQYF.

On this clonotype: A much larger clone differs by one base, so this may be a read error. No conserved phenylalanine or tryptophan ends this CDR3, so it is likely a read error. As DNA, the CDR3 is TGTGCCAGTAGTATTATGGGAACCGGGGAGCTGTTTTCT. Translation gives CASSIMGTGELFS. This chain uses TRBV19 with TRBJ2-2, with no clear D. The CDR3 has 13 residues. The germline gives CDR1 LNHDA, CDR2 SQIVND (reference sequence). The V gene lost 3 bases and the J gene lost 5 bases, with 7 bases spanning the gap.

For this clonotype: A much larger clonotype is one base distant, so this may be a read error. Here the CDR3 reads CASSPQQQGARGYPF. The CDR3 coding sequence is TGTGCCAGCAGCCCGCAACAACAGGGGGCGAGGGGCTACCCCTTC. The J gene is TRBJ1-2, the V gene TRBV7-2; 9 bases match TRBD1. The germline V gene has CDR1 SGHTA and CDR2 FQGNSA. CDR3 size: 15 residues. The full variable domain, completed using reference TRBV7-2 and TRBJ1-2, is GAGVSQSPSNKVTEKGKDVELRCDPISGHTALYWYRQSLGQGLEFLIYFQGNSAPDKSGLPSDRFSAERTGGSVSTLTIQRTQQEDSAVYLCASSPQQQGARGYPFGSGTRLTVV.

The chain's CDR3 is CASSEIETKIDRDVLTF. Here the CDR3 DNA reads TGCGCCAGCAGTGAGATTGAGACTAAAATCGATCGGGACGTCCTGACTTTC. The chain has TRBV10-1 and TRBJ2-6, with D maybe TRBD2 (5 bases). Germline assignment: CDR1 WNHNN and CDR2 SYGVQD (reference sequence). Deletions cut 2 bases from V and 11 bases from J, with 22 bases between. This CDR3 is 17 amino acids long.

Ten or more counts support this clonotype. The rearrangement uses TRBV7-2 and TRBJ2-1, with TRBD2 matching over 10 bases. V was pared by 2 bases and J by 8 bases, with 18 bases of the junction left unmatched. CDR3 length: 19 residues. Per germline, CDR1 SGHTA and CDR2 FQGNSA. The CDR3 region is CASSLHVGGAGGLGDEQFF. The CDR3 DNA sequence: TGTGCCAGCAGCTTACATGTTGGTGGAGCGGGAGGGCTAGGGGATGAGCAGTTCTTC.

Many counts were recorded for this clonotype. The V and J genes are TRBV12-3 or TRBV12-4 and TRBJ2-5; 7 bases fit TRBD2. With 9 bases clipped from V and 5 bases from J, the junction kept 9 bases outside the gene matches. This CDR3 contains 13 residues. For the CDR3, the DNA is TGTGCCAGTACCTTACGGGGAGGGGAGACCCAGTACTTC. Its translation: CASTLRGGETQYF.

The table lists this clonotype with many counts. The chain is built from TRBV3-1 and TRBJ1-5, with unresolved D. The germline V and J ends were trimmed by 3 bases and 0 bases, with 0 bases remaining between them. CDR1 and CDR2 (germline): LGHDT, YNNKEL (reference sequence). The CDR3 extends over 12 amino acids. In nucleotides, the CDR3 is TGTGCCAGCAGCCATAGCAATCAGCCCCAGCATTTT. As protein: CASSHSNQPQHF. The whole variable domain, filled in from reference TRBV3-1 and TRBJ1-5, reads DTAVSQTPKYLVTQMGNDKSIKCEQNLGHDTMYWYKQDSKKFLKIMFSYNNKELIINETVPNRFSPKSPDKAHLNLHINSLELGDSAVYFCASSHSNQPQHFGDGTRLSIL.

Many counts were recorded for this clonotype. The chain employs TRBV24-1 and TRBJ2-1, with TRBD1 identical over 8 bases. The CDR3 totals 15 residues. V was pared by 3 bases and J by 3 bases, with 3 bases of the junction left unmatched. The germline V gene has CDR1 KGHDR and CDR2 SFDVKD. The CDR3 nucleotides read TGTGCCACCAGTGATACGACAGGGGTCTACAATGAGCAGTTCTTC. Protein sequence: CATSDTTGVYNEQFF.

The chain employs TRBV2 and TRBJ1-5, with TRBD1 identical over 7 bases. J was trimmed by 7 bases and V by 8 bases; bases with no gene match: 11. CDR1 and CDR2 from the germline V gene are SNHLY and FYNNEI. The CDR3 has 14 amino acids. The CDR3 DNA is TGTGCCAGCGAATCAGGGGGGGCTTACCAGCCCCAGCATTTT. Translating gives CASESGGAYQPQHF.

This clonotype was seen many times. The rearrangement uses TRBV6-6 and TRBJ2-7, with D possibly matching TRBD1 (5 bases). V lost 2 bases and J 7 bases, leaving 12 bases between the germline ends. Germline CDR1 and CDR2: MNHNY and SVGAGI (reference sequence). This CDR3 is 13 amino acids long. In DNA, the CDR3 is TGTGCCAGCAGTTACGTGGGGCAGAGAGAGCAGTACTTC. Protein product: CASSYVGQREQYF.

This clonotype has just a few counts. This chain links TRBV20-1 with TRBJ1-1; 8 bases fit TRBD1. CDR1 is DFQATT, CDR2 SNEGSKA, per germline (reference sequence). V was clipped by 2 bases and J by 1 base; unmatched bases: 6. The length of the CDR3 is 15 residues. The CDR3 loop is CSARPGQGTNTEAFF. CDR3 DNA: TGCAGTGCTAGACCCGGACAGGGTACGAACACTGAAGCTTTCTTT.

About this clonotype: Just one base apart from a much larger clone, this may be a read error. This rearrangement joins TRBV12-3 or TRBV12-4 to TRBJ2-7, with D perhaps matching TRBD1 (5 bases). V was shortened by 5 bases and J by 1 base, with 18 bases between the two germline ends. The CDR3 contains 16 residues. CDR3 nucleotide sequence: TGTGCCAGCAGTGGGGCCAAGGAAGACACGTCCTACGAGCAGTACTTC. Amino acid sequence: CASSGAKEDTSYEQYF.